The following is a T cell receptor beta chain sequence with its context. Trimming cost V 5 bases and J 3 bases; bases outside gene matches: 4. Germline-derived CDR1 and CDR2 are MNHEY and SVGAGI. This CDR3 has 14 residues. This specimen belongs to a study of memory CD8 T cells in hepatitis C reinfection. At the level of the study: Pre-reinfection samples were taken 55 to 20 weeks before detection.

Sample time point: pre-reinfection, 55 to 20 weeks before reinfection detection. TCR sequencing was done directly ex vivo on sorted cells, without expansion in vitro. Sequencing used immunoSEQ multiplex PCR; TCRdb keeps in-frame clones, though not all of them. The sample records approximately 52,000 clones, 85% to 90% being singletons. This receptor was identified in a man between 18 and 29 years old with hepatitis C virus infection. This chain joins TRBV6-5 and TRBJ2-3; 8 positions match TRBD1. Sequenced: naive CD8+ T cells sorted from blood. The CDR3 bases are TGTGCCAGCAGTAGGCAGGGGGCTACAGATACGCAGTATTTT. Its translation: CASSRQGATDTQYF.